This is a list of T cell receptor beta chains from one sample in a study of Ad26.COV2.S vaccination and SARS-CoV-2 variants. The method was immunoSEQ multiplex PCR; TCRdb's version includes in-frame clones alone and lacks a portion of them. The sample records a few hundred thousand clones, about 83% being singletons. Sequences were derived from peripheral blood, sampled in a trial of Ad26.COV2.S vaccine versus placebo. These receptors were collected from a person aged 18-60 years who received the Ad26.COV2.S COVID-19 vaccine or a placebo. Each CDR3 is given with its conserved first and last residue. Fields, in order: J gene, CDR3 length, V gene, clone size, D gene, CDR3 DNA, CDR3 protein. The D gene is left open where the match is weak. For some rows the clone size is stated as once, few or many, or as a class when expanded; others skip it.

j_call: TRBJ2-7; cdr3_length: 16; v_call: TRBV9; clone_size: .; d_call: .; cdr3_nt: TGTGCCAGCAGCGTAGAAGGAATAGGGGTGAGAGGCGAGCAGTACTTC; cdr3_aa: CASSVEGIGVRGEQYF
j_call: TRBJ2-7; cdr3_length: 14; v_call: TRBV7-2; clone_size: few; d_call: .; cdr3_nt: TGTGCCAGCAGCTCCCGGGACGCAGCCTACGAGCAGTACTTC; cdr3_aa: CASSSRDAAYEQYF
j_call: TRBJ2-7; cdr3_length: 16; v_call: TRBV11-3; clone_size: .; d_call: TRBD1; cdr3_nt: TGTGCCAGCAGCAACCCGAGGGGGCGGAGTGCCTACGAGCAGTACTTC; cdr3_aa: CASSNPRGRSAYEQYF
j_call: TRBJ1-1; cdr3_length: 16; v_call: TRBV5-1; clone_size: .; d_call: .; cdr3_nt: TGCGCCAGCAGCTTGGAGGCAGTCCGACTGAACACTGAAGCTTTCTTT; cdr3_aa: CASSLEAVRLNTEAFF
j_call: TRBJ1-2; cdr3_length: 13; v_call: TRBV29-1; clone_size: .; d_call: TRBD1; cdr3_nt: TGCAGCGTTGGACCTACAGGGGACTATGGCTACACCTTC; cdr3_aa: CSVGPTGDYGYTF
j_call: TRBJ1-2; cdr3_length: 16; v_call: TRBV4-1; clone_size: .; d_call: .; cdr3_nt: TGCGCCAGCAGCCAAGCGCGACAATCCCCCTACTATGGCTACACCTTC; cdr3_aa: CASSQARQSPYYGYTF
j_call: TRBJ1-5; cdr3_length: 14; v_call: TRBV20-1; clone_size: .; d_call: .; cdr3_nt: TGCAGTGCTAGTTGGGCAGGAGGCAATCAGCCCCAGCATTTT; cdr3_aa: CSASWAGGNQPQHF
j_call: TRBJ2-7; cdr3_length: 16; v_call: TRBV11-2; clone_size: .; d_call: TRBD2; cdr3_nt: TGTGCCAGCAGCACCCGGTGGGTAGCGGGAGAGGACGAGCAGTACTTC; cdr3_aa: CASSTRWVAGEDEQYF
j_call: TRBJ1-5; cdr3_length: 13; v_call: TRBV3-1/TRBV3-2; clone_size: .; d_call: .; cdr3_nt: TGTGCCAGCAGCCAAGTGGGTTTACAGCCCCAGCATTTT; cdr3_aa: CASSQVGLQPQHF
j_call: TRBJ2-1; cdr3_length: 11; v_call: TRBV3-1/TRBV3-2; clone_size: .; d_call: .; cdr3_nt: TGTGCCAGCAGCCAAACGCATGAGCAGTTCTTC; cdr3_aa: CASSQTHEQFF
j_call: TRBJ2-1; cdr3_length: 13; v_call: TRBV11-2; clone_size: .; d_call: TRBD2; cdr3_nt: TGTGCCAGCAGCTTAGGGGGAGGGAATGAGCAGTTCTTC; cdr3_aa: CASSLGGGNEQFF
j_call: TRBJ2-7; cdr3_length: 15; v_call: TRBV4-3; clone_size: .; d_call: TRBD1; cdr3_nt: TGCGCCAGCAGCCCAGCCGGGACAGGGGCGGTCGAGCAGTACTTC; cdr3_aa: CASSPAGTGAVEQYF
j_call: TRBJ1-2; cdr3_length: 14; v_call: TRBV25-1; clone_size: .; d_call: TRBD1; cdr3_nt: TGTGCCAGCAGTGGGCCCGGACAGGCGGGGGGCTACACCTTC; cdr3_aa: CASSGPGQAGGYTF
j_call: TRBJ2-5; cdr3_length: 14; v_call: TRBV14; clone_size: .; d_call: .; cdr3_nt: TGTGCCAGCAGCCTTAGCGGAGTGGTGGAGACCCAGTACTTC; cdr3_aa: CASSLSGVVETQYF
j_call: TRBJ2-2; cdr3_length: 15; v_call: TRBV5-1; clone_size: .; d_call: TRBD2; cdr3_nt: TGCGCCAGCAGCTTACTAGCGGGCCCGACCGGGGAGCTGTTTTTT; cdr3_aa: CASSLLAGPTGELFF
j_call: TRBJ2-5; cdr3_length: 13; v_call: TRBV27; clone_size: .; d_call: .; cdr3_nt: TGTGCCAGCAGTTTAAACTTCAAAGAGACCCAGTACTTC; cdr3_aa: CASSLNFKETQYF
j_call: TRBJ1-1; cdr3_length: 13; v_call: TRBV9; clone_size: .; d_call: .; cdr3_nt: TGTGCCAGCAGCGGATACAGAAACACTGAAGCTTTCTTT; cdr3_aa: CASSGYRNTEAFF
j_call: TRBJ1-6; cdr3_length: 16; v_call: TRBV24-1; clone_size: .; d_call: .; cdr3_nt: TGTGCCACCAGTCCTCCTCCAGGGGCCGCCGTTTCACCCCTCCACTTT; cdr3_aa: CATSPPPGAAVSPLHF
j_call: TRBJ1-5; cdr3_length: 16; v_call: TRBV6-2/TRBV6-3; clone_size: .; d_call: .; cdr3_nt: TGTGCCAGCAGTTACCGGGGGGCTAGGGGCAATCAGCCCCAGCATTTT; cdr3_aa: CASSYRGARGNQPQHF
j_call: TRBJ2-1; cdr3_length: 16; v_call: TRBV5-1; clone_size: .; d_call: TRBD2; cdr3_nt: TGCGCCAGCAGCCCCACTGGGACTAGCGGGAGTAATGAGCAGTTCTTC; cdr3_aa: CASSPTGTSGSNEQFF
j_call: TRBJ2-7; cdr3_length: 14; v_call: TRBV6-5; clone_size: .; d_call: .; cdr3_nt: TGTGCCACCTCGCTTGGGGAGACTTTTGGCGAGCAGTACTTC; cdr3_aa: CATSLGETFGEQYF
j_call: TRBJ2-1; cdr3_length: 14; v_call: TRBV7-3; clone_size: .; d_call: TRBD2; cdr3_nt: TGTGCCAGCTCGCTAGCGGGGGCGTACAATGAGCAGTTCTTC; cdr3_aa: CASSLAGAYNEQFF
j_call: TRBJ2-3; cdr3_length: 14; v_call: TRBV11-3; clone_size: .; d_call: TRBD1; cdr3_nt: TGTGCCAGCAGCACCCGGACAGGCGGGGATACGCAGTATTTT; cdr3_aa: CASSTRTGGDTQYF
j_call: TRBJ2-1; cdr3_length: 14; v_call: TRBV5-1; clone_size: .; d_call: TRBD1; cdr3_nt: TGCGCCAGCAGTTTTACAGGGGCTTGGGGTGAGCAGTTCTTC; cdr3_aa: CASSFTGAWGEQFF
j_call: TRBJ2-7; cdr3_length: 16; v_call: TRBV27; clone_size: .; d_call: .; cdr3_nt: TGTGCCAGCAGTTTATCGGGGGGTAGGGGATTCTACGAGCAGTACTTC; cdr3_aa: CASSLSGGRGFYEQYF
j_call: TRBJ2-1; cdr3_length: 16; v_call: TRBV27; clone_size: .; d_call: TRBD2; cdr3_nt: TGTGCCAGCAGTCTACGAGTCTCTAGCGGGGTCTTCGAGCAGTTCTTC; cdr3_aa: CASSLRVSSGVFEQFF
j_call: TRBJ2-5; cdr3_length: 14; v_call: TRBV9; clone_size: .; d_call: .; cdr3_nt: TGTGCCAGCAGCGTAGTCGGCGGCCAAGAGACCCAGTACTTC; cdr3_aa: CASSVVGGQETQYF
j_call: TRBJ2-7; cdr3_length: 13; v_call: TRBV19; clone_size: .; d_call: .; cdr3_nt: TGTGCCAGTAGTCCGGGACTGACCTACGAGCAGTACTTC; cdr3_aa: CASSPGLTYEQYF
j_call: TRBJ1-1; cdr3_length: 12; v_call: TRBV30; clone_size: .; d_call: .; cdr3_nt: TGTGCCTGGAGCCCATATGCCACTGAAGCTTTCTTT; cdr3_aa: CAWSPYATEAFF
j_call: TRBJ2-7; cdr3_length: 13; v_call: TRBV7-5; clone_size: .; d_call: .; cdr3_nt: TGTGCCAGAAGCCTTACGGGGGGCTACGAGCAGTACTTC; cdr3_aa: CARSLTGGYEQYF
j_call: TRBJ1-5; cdr3_length: 16; v_call: TRBV5-1; clone_size: few; d_call: .; cdr3_nt: TGCGCCAGCAGCTTGGGGACGTCCATGAGGAATCAGCCCCAGCATTTT; cdr3_aa: CASSLGTSMRNQPQHF
j_call: TRBJ2-1; cdr3_length: 13; v_call: TRBV11-2; clone_size: few; d_call: .; cdr3_nt: TGTGCCAGCAGCTCCGGGAATCACAATGAGCAGTTCTTC; cdr3_aa: CASSSGNHNEQFF
j_call: TRBJ1-1; cdr3_length: 16; v_call: TRBV18; clone_size: .; d_call: .; cdr3_nt: TGTGCCAGCTCACCGATGTCGGGCACCGTTAGGACTGAAGCTTTCTTT; cdr3_aa: CASSPMSGTVRTEAFF
j_call: TRBJ2-1; cdr3_length: 11; v_call: TRBV20-1; clone_size: .; d_call: .; cdr3_nt: TGCAGTGCTACCCCTTACAATGAGCAGTTCTTC; cdr3_aa: CSATPYNEQFF
j_call: TRBJ1-1; cdr3_length: 13; v_call: TRBV4-1; clone_size: once; d_call: .; cdr3_nt: TGCGCCAGCAGCCAAGGGGCTGGCACTGAAGCTTTCTTT; cdr3_aa: CASSQGAGTEAFF
j_call: TRBJ2-1; cdr3_length: 16; v_call: TRBV29-1; clone_size: .; d_call: .; cdr3_nt: TGCAGCGTAAGTTGGTACGGCGGGTCAGAGGAGAATGAGCAGTTCTTC; cdr3_aa: CSVSWYGGSEENEQFF
j_call: TRBJ2-5; cdr3_length: 16; v_call: TRBV7-9; clone_size: .; d_call: TRBD2; cdr3_nt: TGTGCCAGCAGCTTAGGGACTAGCGGGAACCAAGAGACCCAGTACTTC; cdr3_aa: CASSLGTSGNQETQYF
j_call: TRBJ2-7; cdr3_length: 14; v_call: TRBV21-1; clone_size: .; d_call: .; cdr3_nt: TGTGCCAGCAGCGGCACTAGCGGGGGATACGAGCAGTACTTC; cdr3_aa: CASSGTSGGYEQYF
j_call: TRBJ2-7; cdr3_length: 12; v_call: TRBV12-3/TRBV12-4; clone_size: .; d_call: .; cdr3_nt: TGTGCCAGCAGTTTGGGCACTTACGAGCAGTACTTC; cdr3_aa: CASSLGTYEQYF
j_call: TRBJ2-2; cdr3_length: 13; v_call: TRBV29-1; clone_size: .; d_call: .; cdr3_nt: TGCAGCGTTCTACCCTGGATCACCGGGGAGCTGTTTTTT; cdr3_aa: CSVLPWITGELFF
j_call: TRBJ2-2; cdr3_length: 15; v_call: TRBV5-1; clone_size: .; d_call: TRBD1; cdr3_nt: TGCGCCAGCAGCTGGGGACAGGGTGACACCGGGGAGCTGTTTTTT; cdr3_aa: CASSWGQGDTGELFF
j_call: TRBJ1-5; cdr3_length: 15; v_call: TRBV18; clone_size: .; d_call: .; cdr3_nt: TGTGCCAGCTCACCACAGGACGGGACTAATCAGCCCCAGCATTTT; cdr3_aa: CASSPQDGTNQPQHF
j_call: TRBJ2-2; cdr3_length: 16; v_call: TRBV11-2; clone_size: .; d_call: TRBD1; cdr3_nt: TGTGCCAGCAGCTTAGGGTCCAGGGGGCGCCCCGGGGAGCTGTTTTTT; cdr3_aa: CASSLGSRGRPGELFF
j_call: TRBJ2-1; cdr3_length: 16; v_call: TRBV4-3; clone_size: .; d_call: .; cdr3_nt: TGCGCCAGCAGCCGCGACCGGGACAACCCCTACAATGAGCAGTTCTTC; cdr3_aa: CASSRDRDNPYNEQFF
j_call: TRBJ1-1; cdr3_length: 13; v_call: TRBV27; clone_size: many; d_call: .; cdr3_nt: TGTGCCAGCAGTTTAAACCTTCTTAAGGAGGCTTTCTTT; cdr3_aa: CASSLNLLKEAFF
j_call: TRBJ2-5; cdr3_length: 15; v_call: TRBV2; clone_size: .; d_call: TRBD2; cdr3_nt: TGTGCCAGCGGGGCTAGCGGGGTTTTTGGGGAGACCCAGTACTTC; cdr3_aa: CASGASGVFGETQYF
j_call: TRBJ2-5; cdr3_length: 11; v_call: TRBV5-4; clone_size: many; d_call: .; cdr3_nt: TGTGCCAGCAGCGCCCAAGAGACCCAGTACTTC; cdr3_aa: CASSAQETQYF